One sample yielded the 11 T cell receptor beta chains listed below, sequenced in a study of CD8+ T cells in alopecia areata (dated by TCRdb to the late 2010s). Cells from pooled mouse cutaneous lymph nodes were stained for CD4, CD8alpha, NKG2D, NKG2ACE and other markers and then sorted on a BD Influx. Libraries came from the immunoSEQ multiplex PCR assay. To provide template for TCR sequencing, every sample had RNA extracted and reverse transcribed into cDNA. In TCRdb, the immuneACCESS table is reduced to in-frame sequences with V and J assigned. These tables do not hold every clone; where another copy was compared, an unresolved V gene accounts for under half, and the others remain unexplained. This sample shows more than 250,000 clones, and none of them turns up only once. Approximately 1.2% of the sample is taken by the ten largest. The sample taken for sequencing was CD4+ T cells sorted from a lymph node. The source of these receptors is a C3H/HeJ mouse with alopecia areata. The MHC haplotype carried by mice of this strain is H2-k.

This clone was found a few times. Any gene name here is a mouse gene name. Coverage ceases 4 residues before the CDR3 finishes, and the germline J gene fills in the end. This sample includes further DNA sequences coding for the same CDR3. This chain joins TRBV19 and TRBJ2-5, with 7 bases matching TRBD2. J gave up 3 bases and V 3 bases, and 1 base lay outside the gene matches. Germline-derived CDR1 and CDR2 are FNHDT and SITEND (reference sequence). The CDR3 spans 13 residues. CDR3 region: CASSTGGQDTQYF. CDR3 DNA, as far as it was read: TGTGCCAGCAGTACTGGGGGACAAGAC. The whole variable domain, filled in from reference TRBV19 and TRBJ2-5, reads GGIITQTPKFLIGQEGQKLTLKCQQNFNHDTMYWYRQDSGKGLRLIYYSITENDLQKGDLSEGYDASREKKSSFSLTVTSAQKNEMAVFLCASSTGGQDTQYFGPGTRLLVL.

Regarding this clone: Germline and genes here are mouse. The CDR3 goes on 3 residues after the read ends, and that part is filled in from the germline J gene. Distinct nucleotide sequences in the sample also encode this CDR3. The rearrangement uses TRBV13-2 and TRBJ1-6, with 8 bases lining up with TRBD1. TRBJ1-6 is classed as an ORF, of uncertain function. Per the germline V gene, CDR1 is NNHNN and CDR2 is SYGAGS (reference sequence). CDR3 length: 14 amino acids. After removal of 2 bases from V and 7 bases from J, the junction contained 2 bases not matched to a gene. CDR3 loop: CASGDRGRNSPLYF. CDR3 DNA (partial): TGTGCCAGCGGTGACAGGGGGCGGAATTCGCCC.

This clone occurred a few times. Each gene name is a mouse one. The CDR3 end lies 4 residues beyond the end of the read and is filled in from the germline J gene. The chain joins TRBV5 to TRBJ2-3, with 9 bases matching TRBD2. In germline, CDR1 is LGHNA, CDR2 YNLKQL (reference sequence). CDR3 length: 15 amino acids. The ends lost 1 base at V and 4 bases at J; junction bases unmatched: 3. The CDR3 DNA, read in part, is TGTGCCAGCAGCCAAGTGGGGGGGCGCACAGAA. Amino acid sequence: CASSQVGGRTE. The whole CDR3 region reads CASSQVGGRTETLYF.

Of note for this clone: Mouse germline and gene names are used. Read coverage stops 4 residues before the CDR3 terminus; the germline J gene supplies the remainder. The genes are TRBV31 and TRBJ2-1, with 7 bases aligning to TRBD2. The CDR3 runs 15 residues. Looked up from germline, CDR1 is GKSSPN and CDR2 is SITVG. Germline trimming cut 3 bases from V and 2 bases from J; bases unmatched to any gene: 7. The CDR3 sequence is CAWSHPGGHYAEQFF. CDR3 DNA (partial): TGTGCCTGGAGCCACCCTGGGGGTCACTATGCT.

This clone was seen only a few times. The germline and genes are mouse ones. Read data end 4 residues before the CDR3 end; the end is taken from the germline J gene. The chain uses TRBV1 and TRBJ1-2, with 12 nucleotides matching TRBD1. The CDR3 runs 14 residues. CDR1 and CDR2 (germline): NSQYPW, LRSPGD (reference sequence). The DNA read from the CDR3 is TGCACCTGCAGCCTGGGACAGGGGGCGCCC. Amino acids: CTCSLGQGAP. The CDR3 in full is CTCSLGQGAPDYTF.

As for this clone: Gene names and germline refer to mouse. The sequenced fragment ends 4 residues before the CDR3 boundary, so the rest is inferred from the germline J gene. The chain combines TRBV1 with TRBJ2-5; 8 bases map to TRBD2. CDR1 is NSQYPW, CDR2 LRSPGD, per germline (reference sequence). This CDR3 spans 14 amino acids. CDR3 loop: CTCSAGWGEDTQYF. The covered CDR3 bases are TGCACCTGCAGTGCAGGCTGGGGGGAAGAC.

This clone was seen more than once but under ten times. All gene names here are mouse names. The read halts 4 residues ahead of the CDR3 end, with the missing end drawn from the germline J gene. This chain connects TRBV3 to TRBJ2-5, with 7 bases that match TRBD1. This CDR3 contains 16 residues. Germline lookup yields CDR1 SNHLY and CDR2 FYNGKV (reference sequence). V shed 1 base and J 0 bases; nucleotides not matched to a gene: 4. CDR3 DNA (partial): TGTGCCAGCAGCTTAGAGGACAGGCATAACCAAGAC. It translates to CASSLEDRHNQD. The whole CDR3 is CASSLEDRHNQDTQYF.

Comments on this clone: Gene labels here are mouse ones. The observed sequence ends 4 residues before the CDR3 terminus, with the missing tail filled in from the germline J gene. The V and J genes are TRBV5 and TRBJ2-2, with 7 positions matching TRBD2. Germline CDR1 reads LGHNA; CDR2 reads YNLKQL (reference sequence). J gave up 0 bases and V 5 bases, and 6 bases lay outside the gene matches. This CDR3 region has 16 residues. This CDR3 reads CASSARLGANTGQLYF. Incomplete CDR3 DNA: TGTGCCAGCAGCGCTCGACTGGGAGCAAACACCGGG.

This clone was recorded a few times. Genes here carry mouse names. The read is 4 residues too short to cover the CDR3 end, so that end is filled in from the germline J gene. The identical CDR3 is also encoded by other nucleotide sequences in the sample. The chain employs TRBV31 and TRBJ1-1, with TRBD1 matching over 10 bases. CDR1 and CDR2 (germline): GKSSPN, SITVG. The CDR3 is 14 residues long. The CDR3 loop is CAWSHRTGGTEVFF. CDR3 DNA, as far as it was read: TGTGCCTGGAGCCATCGGACAGGGGGAACA.

This clone has just a few counts. Gene names are the mouse ones. The read ends 4 residues early relative to the CDR3; the germline J gene fills the gap. This rearrangement joins TRBV1 to TRBJ1-2; the D is unclear. CDR1 NSQYPW and CDR2 LRSPGD come from the germline V gene (reference sequence). The V end lost 0 bases, the J end lost 0 bases, and 5 bases lay between the germline ends. This CDR3 is 14 amino acids long. The covered CDR3 bases are TGCACCTGCAGTGCAGAACATGCAAACTCC. Translating it yields CTCSAEHANS. The complete CDR3 sequence is CTCSAEHANSDYTF.

This clone was seen many times. Gene and germline names: mouse. The CDR3 end falls 4 residues outside the read, so it is completed with the germline J gene. The V gene is TRBV29, the J gene TRBJ2-7, with D maybe TRBD1 (5 bases). This CDR3 has 12 residues. From germline, CDR1 is MSHET and CDR2 SYDVDS. The sequenced part of the CDR3 DNA is TGTGCTAGCAGTTTGGGAGGGGAT. Protein: CASSLGGD. The full CDR3 sequence reads CASSLGGDEQYF.